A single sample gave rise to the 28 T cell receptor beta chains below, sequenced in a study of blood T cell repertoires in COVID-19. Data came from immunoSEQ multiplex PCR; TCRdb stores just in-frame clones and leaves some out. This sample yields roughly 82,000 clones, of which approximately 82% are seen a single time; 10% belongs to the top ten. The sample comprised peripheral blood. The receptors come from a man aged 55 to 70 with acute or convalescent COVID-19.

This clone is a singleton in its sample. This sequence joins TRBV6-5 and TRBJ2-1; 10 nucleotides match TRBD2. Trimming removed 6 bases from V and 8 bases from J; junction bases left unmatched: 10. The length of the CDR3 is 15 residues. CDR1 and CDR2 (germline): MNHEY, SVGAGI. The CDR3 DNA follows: TGTGCCAGCAGCATCTCTAGCGGGAGTATGTATGAGCAGTTCTTC. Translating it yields CASSISSGSMYEQFF.

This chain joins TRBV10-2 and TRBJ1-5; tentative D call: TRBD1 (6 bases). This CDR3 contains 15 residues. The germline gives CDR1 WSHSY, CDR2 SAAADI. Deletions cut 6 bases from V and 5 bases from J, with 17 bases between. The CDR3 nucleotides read TGCGCCAGCAGAAGGGACAACACCCTATATCAGCCCCAGCATTTT. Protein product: CASRRDNTLYQPQHF.

The CDR3, as DNA: TGTGCCAGTACACTGGCGGGGGGCTCACCCCTCCACTTT. This translates into CASTLAGGSPLHF. The V call is TRBV27, the J call TRBJ1-6, with D tentatively TRBD1 (6 bases). Germline values: CDR1 MNHEY, CDR2 SMNVEV (reference sequence). The CDR3 sequence is 13 residues long. The V and J ends lost 9 bases and 10 bases respectively, with 16 bases between them.

The CDR3 spells CASSLGETGEQYF. Here the CDR3 DNA reads TGTGCCAGCAGCTTAGGGGAGACGGGCGAGCAGTACTTC. The rearrangement joins TRBV11-3 to TRBJ2-7, with D tentatively TRBD2 (5 bases). Germline assignment: CDR1 SGHNT and CDR2 YENEEA. The CDR3 is 13 amino acids. V lost 1 base to trimming and J lost 6 bases, with 10 bases between them.

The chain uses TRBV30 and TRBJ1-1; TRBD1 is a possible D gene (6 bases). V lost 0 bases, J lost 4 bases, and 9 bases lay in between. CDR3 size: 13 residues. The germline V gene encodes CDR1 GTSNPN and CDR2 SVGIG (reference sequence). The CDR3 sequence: CAWSVTRGTEAFF. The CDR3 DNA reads TGTGCCTGGAGTGTAACCAGGGGCACTGAAGCTTTCTTT.

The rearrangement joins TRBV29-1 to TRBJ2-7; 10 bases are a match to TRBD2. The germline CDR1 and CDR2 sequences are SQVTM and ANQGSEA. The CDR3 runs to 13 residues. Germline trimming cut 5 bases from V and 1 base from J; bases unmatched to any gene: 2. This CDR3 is CSVLAGASYEQYF. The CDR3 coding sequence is TGCAGCGTTCTAGCGGGAGCGTCCTACGAGCAGTACTTC.

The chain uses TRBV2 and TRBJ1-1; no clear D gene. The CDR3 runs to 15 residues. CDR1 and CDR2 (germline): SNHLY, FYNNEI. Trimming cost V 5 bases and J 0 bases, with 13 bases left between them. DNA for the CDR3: TGTGCCAGCAGTCCCCGGAGAGGGATGAACACTGAAGCTTTCTTT. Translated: CASSPRRGMNTEAFF.

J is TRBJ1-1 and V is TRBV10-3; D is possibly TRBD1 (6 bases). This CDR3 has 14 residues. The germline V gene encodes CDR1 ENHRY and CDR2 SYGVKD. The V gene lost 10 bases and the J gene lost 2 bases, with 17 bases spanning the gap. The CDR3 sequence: CATQGTTSNTEAFF. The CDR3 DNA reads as TGTGCCACCCAGGGGACAACTTCCAACACTGAAGCTTTCTTT.

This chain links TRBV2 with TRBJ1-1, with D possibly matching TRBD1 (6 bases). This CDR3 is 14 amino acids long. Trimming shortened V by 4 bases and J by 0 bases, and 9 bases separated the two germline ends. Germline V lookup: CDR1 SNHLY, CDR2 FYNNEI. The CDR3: CASSVQGMNTEAFF. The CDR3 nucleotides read TGTGCCAGCAGTGTTCAGGGGATGAACACTGAAGCTTTCTTT.

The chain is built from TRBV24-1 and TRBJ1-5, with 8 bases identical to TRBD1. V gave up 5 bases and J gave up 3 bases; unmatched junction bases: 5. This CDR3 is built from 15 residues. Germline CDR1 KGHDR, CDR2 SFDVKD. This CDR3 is CATSAGQGTNQPQHF. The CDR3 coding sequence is TGTGCCACCAGTGCAGGACAGGGAACCAATCAGCCCCAGCATTTT.

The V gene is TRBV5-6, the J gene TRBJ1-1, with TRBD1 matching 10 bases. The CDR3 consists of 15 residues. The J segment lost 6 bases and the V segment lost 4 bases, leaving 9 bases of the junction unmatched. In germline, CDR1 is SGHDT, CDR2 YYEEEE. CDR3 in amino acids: CASSGTGTGVPEAFF. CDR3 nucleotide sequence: TGTGCCAGCAGCGGGACCGGGACAGGGGTCCCTGAAGCTTTCTTT.

CDR3 DNA: TGTGCCACCAAGATCGACAGGGTGAACAATCAGCCCCAGCATTTT. This translates into CATKIDRVNNQPQHF. This chain uses TRBV6-5 with TRBJ1-5, with TRBD1 matching 7 bases. Germline V lookup: CDR1 MNHEY, CDR2 SVGAGI. The ends lost 10 bases at V and 3 bases at J; junction bases unmatched: 12. The CDR3 covers 15 residues.

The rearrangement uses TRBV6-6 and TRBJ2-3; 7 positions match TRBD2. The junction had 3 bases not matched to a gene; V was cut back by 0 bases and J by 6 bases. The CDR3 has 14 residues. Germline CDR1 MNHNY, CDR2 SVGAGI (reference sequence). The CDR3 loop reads CASSYSTSSDTQYF. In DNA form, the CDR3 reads TGTGCCAGCAGTTACTCGACTAGCTCGGATACGCAGTATTTT.

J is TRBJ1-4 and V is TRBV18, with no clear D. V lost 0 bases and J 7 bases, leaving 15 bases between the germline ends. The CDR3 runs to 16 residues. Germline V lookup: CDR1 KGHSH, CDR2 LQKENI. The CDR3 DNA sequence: TGTGCCAGCTCACCACCGGCCAGCCCAAGCGGTGAAAAACTGTTTTTT. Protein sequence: CASSPPASPSGEKLFF.

The CDR3 DNA is TGTGCCAGCAGGGATGCGGGACTCCCCTCTGGAAACACCATATATTTT. Translated, it gives CASRDAGLPSGNTIYF. This chain connects TRBV5-4 to TRBJ1-3, with D maybe TRBD1 (5 bases). Germline CDR1 and CDR2: SGHNT and YYREEE (reference sequence). Trimming shortened V by 5 bases and J by 0 bases, and 15 bases separated the two germline ends. The CDR3 sequence is 16 residues long.

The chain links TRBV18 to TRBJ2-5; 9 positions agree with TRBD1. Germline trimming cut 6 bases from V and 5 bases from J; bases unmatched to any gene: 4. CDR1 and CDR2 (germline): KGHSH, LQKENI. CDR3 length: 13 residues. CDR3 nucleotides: TGTGCCAGCTCCACAGGGGGCAGGGAGACCCAGTACTTC. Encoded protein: CASSTGGRETQYF.

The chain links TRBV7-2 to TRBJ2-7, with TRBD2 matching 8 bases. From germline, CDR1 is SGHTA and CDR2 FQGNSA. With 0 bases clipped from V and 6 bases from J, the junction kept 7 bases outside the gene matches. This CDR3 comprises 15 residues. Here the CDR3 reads CASSLAPGGAIEQYF. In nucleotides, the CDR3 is TGTGCCAGCAGCTTAGCGCCGGGGGGGGCCATCGAGCAGTACTTC.

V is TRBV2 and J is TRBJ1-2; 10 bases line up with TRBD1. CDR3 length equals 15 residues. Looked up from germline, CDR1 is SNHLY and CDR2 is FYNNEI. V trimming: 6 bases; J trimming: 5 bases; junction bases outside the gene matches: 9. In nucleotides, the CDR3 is TGTGCCAGCAGGGGGGCGGGACAGGGGCGATATGGCTACACCTTC. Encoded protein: CASRGAGQGRYGYTF.

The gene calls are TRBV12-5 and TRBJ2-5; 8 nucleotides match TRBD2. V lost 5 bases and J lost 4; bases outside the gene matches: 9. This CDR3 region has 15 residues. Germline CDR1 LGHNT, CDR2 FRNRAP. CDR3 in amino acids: CASGPARGGAETQYF. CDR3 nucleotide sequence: TGTGCTAGTGGTCCAGCCCGGGGGGGGGCAGAGACCCAGTACTTC.

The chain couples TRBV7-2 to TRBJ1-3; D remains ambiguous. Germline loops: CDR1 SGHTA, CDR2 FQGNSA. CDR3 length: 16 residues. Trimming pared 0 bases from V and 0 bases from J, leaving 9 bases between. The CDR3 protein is CASSLAMAGSGNTIYF. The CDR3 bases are TGTGCCAGCAGCTTAGCTATGGCGGGCTCTGGAAACACCATATATTTT.

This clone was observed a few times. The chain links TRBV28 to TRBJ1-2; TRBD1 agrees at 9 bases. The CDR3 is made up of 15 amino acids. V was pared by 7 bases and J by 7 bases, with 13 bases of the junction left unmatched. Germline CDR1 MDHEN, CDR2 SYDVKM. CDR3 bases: TGTGCCAGCATTCTAACGGACAGGGGACACCTTGGCTACACCTTC. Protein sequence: CASILTDRGHLGYTF.

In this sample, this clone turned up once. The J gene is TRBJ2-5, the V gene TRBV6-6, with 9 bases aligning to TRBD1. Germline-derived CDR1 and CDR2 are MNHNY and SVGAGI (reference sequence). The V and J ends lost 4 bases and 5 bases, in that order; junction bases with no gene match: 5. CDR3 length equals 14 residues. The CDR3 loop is CASSSTGGLETQYF. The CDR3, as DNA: TGTGCCAGCAGTTCAACAGGGGGCTTGGAGACCCAGTACTTC.

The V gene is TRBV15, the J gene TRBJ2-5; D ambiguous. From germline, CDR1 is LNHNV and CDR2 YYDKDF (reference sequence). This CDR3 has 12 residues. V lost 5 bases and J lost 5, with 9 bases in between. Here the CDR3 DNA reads TGTGCCACCAGCCAAAACGGGGAGACCCAGTACTTC. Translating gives CATSQNGETQYF. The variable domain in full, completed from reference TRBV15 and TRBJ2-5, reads DAMVIQNPRYQVTQFGKPVTLSCSQTLNHNVMYWYQQKSSQAPKLLFHYYDKDFNNEADTPDNFQSRRPNTSFCFLDIRSPGLGDTAMYLCATSQNGETQYFGPGTRLLVL.

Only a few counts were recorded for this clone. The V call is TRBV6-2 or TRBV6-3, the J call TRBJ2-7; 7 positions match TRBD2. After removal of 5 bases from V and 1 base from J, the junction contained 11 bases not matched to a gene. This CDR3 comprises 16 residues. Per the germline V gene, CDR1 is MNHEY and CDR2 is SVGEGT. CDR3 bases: TGTGCCAGCAGTCCGATAGGTAGACTAGCATCCTACGAGCAGTACTTC. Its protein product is CASSPIGRLASYEQYF.

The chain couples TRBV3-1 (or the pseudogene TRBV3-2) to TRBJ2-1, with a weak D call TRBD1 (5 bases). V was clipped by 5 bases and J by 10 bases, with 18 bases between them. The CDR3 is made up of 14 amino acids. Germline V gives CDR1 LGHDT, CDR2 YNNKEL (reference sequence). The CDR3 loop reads CASSYWTQSGEQFF. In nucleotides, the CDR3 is TGTGCCAGCAGCTATTGGACGCAGTCAGGGGAGCAGTTCTTC.

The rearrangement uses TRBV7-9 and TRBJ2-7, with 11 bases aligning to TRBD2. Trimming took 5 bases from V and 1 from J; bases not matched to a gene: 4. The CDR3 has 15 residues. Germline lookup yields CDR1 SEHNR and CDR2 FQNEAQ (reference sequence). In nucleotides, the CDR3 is TGTGCCAGCAGCATCGGGACTAGCGGATCCTACGAGCAGTACTTC. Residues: CASSIGTSGSYEQYF.

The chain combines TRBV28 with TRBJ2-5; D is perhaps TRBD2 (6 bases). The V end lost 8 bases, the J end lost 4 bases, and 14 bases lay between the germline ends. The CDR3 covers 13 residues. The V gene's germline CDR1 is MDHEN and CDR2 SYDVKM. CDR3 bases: TGTGCCAGCTGGGGACTCTCGGGAGAGACCCAGTACTTC. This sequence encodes CASWGLSGETQYF.

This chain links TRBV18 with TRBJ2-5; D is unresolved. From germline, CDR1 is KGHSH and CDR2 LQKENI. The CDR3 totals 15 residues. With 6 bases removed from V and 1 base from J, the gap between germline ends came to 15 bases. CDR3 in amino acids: CASSLSQVPQETQYF. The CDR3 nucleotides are TGTGCCAGCTCCCTCAGTCAGGTTCCCCAAGAGACCCAGTACTTC. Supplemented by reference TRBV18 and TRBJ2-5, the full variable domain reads NAGVMQNPRHLVRRRGQEARLRCSPMKGHSHVYWYRQLPEEGLKFMVYLQKENIIDESGMPKERFSAEFPKEGPSILRIQQVVRGDSAAYFCASSLSQVPQETQYFGPGTRLLVL.